This T cell receptor beta chain was recorded in a study of T cells in Graves' hyperthyroidism and ophthalmopathy. Study results and limitations: Ophthalmopathy, which appeared later, was predicted by the model a median about 6.8 months before onset. Researchers found most expanded thyroid clonotypes above 0.001 in blood as well.

The TCR beta CDR3 regions underwent amplification using RNA transcripts as the source. The HTBI primer set served for first-round RT-PCR of the TCR CDR3. TCRdb reprocessed the multiplex PCR reads with MiXCR, giving one entry per CDR3 protein. The data show fewer than 600,000 distinct CDR3 sequences, approximately 14% seen once. Germline trimming cut 6 bases from V and 2 bases from J; bases unmatched to any gene: 7. This CDR3 comprises 16 residues. Concerning this clonotype itself: Its antigen remains unidentified.

The source material was blood. The receptor was derived from a woman under 30 with Graves' hyperthyroidism. The chain recombines TRBV12-3 or TRBV12-4 with TRBJ2-5, with 12 bases matching TRBD2. This CDR3 is CASSLTSGGSQETQYF. The CDR3 DNA reads TGTGCCAGCAGCCTAACTAGCGGGGGGTCACAAGAGACCCAGTACTTC.